The next 24 T cell receptor beta chains were all read from a single sample in a study of T cells in Graves' hyperthyroidism and ophthalmopathy. TCR beta CDR3 region amplification was performed from RNA transcripts. Primed by the HTBI set, a first-round RT-PCR was run on the TCR CDR3. TCRdb re-derived calls from the multiplex PCR reads in MiXCR, one entry per CDR3 protein. This repertoire shows a few hundred thousand distinct CDR3 sequences, 35% to 55% found once; its top ten account for 15% to 20%. Sequenced material: peripheral blood or thyroid tissue (not recorded which). All receptors derive from an adult woman with Graves' disease, either hyperthyroidism or ophthalmopathy (not recorded which).

This clonotype showed up many times. The CDR3 nucleotides read TGTGCCAGCAGTGAACGAAGAGGGCGCGGCAATCAGCCCCAGCATTTT. Translating gives CASSERRGRGNQPQHF. V gene TRBV2 combines with J gene TRBJ1-5; D not resolved. From germline, CDR1 is SNHLY and CDR2 FYNNEI. V was shortened by 2 bases and J by 2 bases, with 13 bases between the two germline ends. This CDR3 contains 16 residues.

V and J are TRBV6-6 and TRBJ1-1; D uncertain. The CDR3 extends over 14 amino acids. Germline CDR1 is MNHNY and CDR2 is SVGAGI (reference sequence). V lost 5 bases to trimming and J lost 7 bases, with 17 bases between them. The CDR3 sequence: CASSESGATNEAFF. The CDR3 DNA is TGTGCCAGCAGTGAATCGGGAGCAACTAATGAAGCTTTCTTT.

This clonotype appeared many times. The DNA for the CDR3 is TGTGCCAGCAGTCCACAGGTGTCTGGAAACACCATATATTTT. The encoded protein is CASSPQVSGNTIYF. The rearrangement uses TRBV2 and TRBJ1-3, with D possibly TRBD1 on 5 matching bases. The CDR3 is 14 residues long. V was pared by 5 bases and J by 1 base, with 9 bases between. Looked up from germline, CDR1 is SNHLY and CDR2 is FYNNEI. Filled out from reference TRBV2 and TRBJ1-3, the complete variable domain reads EPEVTQTPSHQVTQMGQEVILRCVPISNHLYFYWYRQILGQKVEFLVSFYNNEISEKSEIFDDQFSVERPDGSNFTLKIRSTKLEDSAMYFCASSPQVSGNTIYFGEGSWLTVV.

The V and J genes are TRBV29-1 and TRBJ2-7, with 7 bases that match TRBD2. The CDR3 runs 13 residues. J was trimmed by 3 bases and V by 4 bases; bases with no gene match: 6. Per germline, CDR1 SQVTM and CDR2 ANQGSEA. In DNA, the CDR3 is TGCAGCGTTGGGGAGGGGAGAGGCTACGAGCAGTACTTC. This codes for CSVGEGRGYEQYF.

This clonotype was recorded many times. The CDR3 here is CASSSTSGPYEQYF. CDR3 DNA: TGCGCCAGCAGCTCGACTAGCGGGCCCTACGAGCAGTACTTC. This chain uses TRBV5-1 with TRBJ2-7; 10 bases fit TRBD2. The CDR3 has 14 amino acids. J was trimmed by 2 bases and V by 3 bases; bases with no gene match: 2. The germline gives CDR1 SGHRS, CDR2 YFSETQ.

V usage is TRBV20-1 and J usage is TRBJ1-1; 9 bases align to TRBD1. There are 14 residues in the CDR3. Trimming cost V 6 bases and J 4 bases; bases outside gene matches: 9. CDR1 DFQATT and CDR2 SNEGSKA come from the germline V gene (reference sequence). CDR3 DNA sequence: TGCAGTGCGTTCCGCCGGGACAGGGCCACTGAAGCTTTCTTT. This encodes CSAFRRDRATEAFF.

This clonotype was counted at least ten times. The V call is TRBV10-3, the J call TRBJ2-7; D is perhaps TRBD2 (6 bases). The CDR3 spans 14 residues. Deletions cut 6 bases from V and 0 bases from J, with 12 bases between. Per the germline V gene, CDR1 is ENHRY and CDR2 is SYGVKD. CDR3 sequence (DNA): TGTGCCATCAGAGTCGGAGGGAGCTCCTACGAGCAGTACTTC. Amino acid sequence: CAIRVGGSSYEQYF.

This chain connects TRBV7-2 to TRBJ2-5, with D tentatively TRBD2 (6 bases). This CDR3 has 15 residues. The V and J ends lost 4 bases and 5 bases respectively, with 17 bases between them. Germline-derived CDR1 and CDR2 are SGHTA and FQGNSA. CDR3 protein: CASSYRDFPSETQYF. The CDR3 nucleotides are TGTGCCAGCAGCTACCGGGACTTCCCCTCGGAGACCCAGTACTTC.

At least ten counts were recorded for this clonotype. J is TRBJ1-5 and V is TRBV29-1; no definite D call. CDR3 size: 13 residues. Trimming removed 4 bases at V and 11 bases at J, with 18 bases between. CDR1 SQVTM and CDR2 ANQGSEA come from the germline V gene. The CDR3 bases are TGCAGCGTTGGTGGAGTATCAACGGGGTCCCAGCATTTT. Translation gives CSVGGVSTGSQHF.

As for this clonotype: One junction end disagrees with the germline gene, perhaps due to a read error. The chain links TRBV2 to TRBJ2-6, with 9 bases aligning to TRBD1. The CDR3 spans 16 residues. The germline V gene encodes CDR1 SNHLY and CDR2 FYNNEI. The CDR3 sequence: CASSAGDRVRWKTEAF. The CDR3 nucleotides read TGTGCCAGCAGTGCCGGGGACAGGGTAAGGTGGAAAACTGAAGCTTTC.

This clonotype was found many times. This rearrangement joins TRBV12-3 or TRBV12-4 to TRBJ1-2, with D unclear. The CDR3 extends over 14 amino acids. Trimming removed 6 bases from V and 7 bases from J, with 18 bases in between. CDR3 residues: CASSLTGVGFGYTF. Written as DNA, the CDR3 is TGTGCCAGCAGCCTCACCGGAGTGGGGTTTGGCTACACCTTC.

The chain is built from TRBV14 and TRBJ1-5, with D perhaps matching TRBD1 (5 bases). Germline V gene sequence: CDR1 SGHDN, CDR2 FVKESK. The CDR3 has 15 residues. Between the trimmed V and J ends, which lost 3 bases and 4 bases, there was a span of 13 bases. CDR3 coding DNA: TGTGCCAGCAGCCACTGGGGACTAGCGAATCAGCCCCAGCATTTT. Its translation is CASSHWGLANQPQHF. Full variable domain (missing parts from reference TRBV14 and TRBJ1-5): EAGVTQFPSHSVIEKGQTVTLRCDPISGHDNLYWYRRVMGKEIKFLLHFVKESKQDESGMPNNRFLAERTGGTYSTLKVQPAELEDSGVYFCASSHWGLANQPQHFGDGTRLSIL.

This clonotype was found many times. This chain connects TRBV5-1 to TRBJ2-7; D not certain. Per germline, CDR1 SGHRS and CDR2 YFSETQ. The ends were cut back, 0 bases at V and 4 bases at J, with 8 bases in the middle. CDR3 length: 13 residues. CDR3 residues: CASSLAVAYEQYF. In DNA form, the CDR3 reads TGCGCCAGCAGCTTGGCCGTGGCGTACGAGCAGTACTTC. Together with reference TRBV5-1 and TRBJ2-7, the CDR3 gives the full variable domain: KAGVTQTPRYLIKTRGQQVTLSCSPISGHRSVSWYQQTPGQGLQFLFEYFSETQRNKGNFPGRFSGRQFSNSRSEMNVSTLELGDSALYLCASSLAVAYEQYFGPGTRLTVT.

The chain recombines TRBV6-1 with TRBJ2-7, with no clear D. The CDR3 is 14 amino acids. Per germline, CDR1 MNHNS and CDR2 SASEGT. V dropped 10 bases and J dropped 6 bases, with 22 bases sitting between them. Here the CDR3 reads CATRLRLGVGEQYF. The CDR3 DNA follows: TGTGCCACCCGCTTAAGGTTGGGTGTCGGCGAGCAGTACTTC.

V and J are TRBV29-1 and TRBJ1-4, with 7 positions matching TRBD1. The germline V gene encodes CDR1 SQVTM and CDR2 ANQGSEA. There are 14 residues in the CDR3. The CDR3 nucleotides are TGCATTGTCCTCACAGGGGCCGGTGAAGAAAAACTGTTTTTT. Amino acid sequence: CIVLTGAGEEKLFF.

The rearrangement joins TRBV7-7 to TRBJ1-5; 7 bases agree with TRBD1. Unmatched junction bases numbered 8, after V lost 3 bases and J lost 0 bases. The germline CDR1 and CDR2 sequences are SSHAT and FNYEAQ (reference sequence). This CDR3 region has 17 residues. In nucleotides, the CDR3 is TGTGCCAGCAGCTTGGGGAAGACAGGGAATAGCAATCAGCCCCAGCATTTT. Translation: CASSLGKTGNSNQPQHF.

This clonotype was detected many times. This chain joins TRBV6-1 and TRBJ1-1, with 7 bases matching TRBD1. The CDR3 is 14 residues long. J gave up 5 bases and V 2 bases, and 5 bases lay outside the gene matches. Germline CDR1 MNHNS, CDR2 SASEGT. The CDR3: CASSERGQRTEAFF. The CDR3 DNA is TGTGCCAGCAGTGAAAGGGGACAGAGAACTGAAGCTTTCTTT.

The genes are TRBV27 and TRBJ2-7; TRBD2 might be the D (6 bases). The CDR3 loop spans 13 amino acids. Germline values: CDR1 MNHEY, CDR2 SMNVEV (reference sequence). Deletions cut 9 bases from V and 5 bases from J, with 17 bases between. Here the CDR3 reads CASREVAVNEQYF. DNA for the CDR3: TGTGCCAGTAGGGAGGTCGCAGTGAACGAGCAGTACTTC.

The gene calls are TRBV29-1 and TRBJ1-3; 9 bases fit TRBD1. Germline loops: CDR1 SQVTM, CDR2 ANQGSEA. CDR3 length: 11 residues. The junction had 4 bases not matched to a gene; V was cut back by 1 base and J by 15 bases. CDR3 sequence: CSVEGTGAPYF. CDR3 coding DNA: TGCAGCGTTGAAGGGACAGGGGCTCCATATTTT.

This chain joins TRBV15 and TRBJ2-7, with 11 bases fitting TRBD1. This CDR3 comprises 15 residues. Germline assignment: CDR1 LNHNV and CDR2 YYDKDF (reference sequence). Losses at the gene ends were 5 bases for V and 4 bases for J; bases not matched to a gene: 7. The CDR3 spells CATSQRTGGGYEQYF. The CDR3 region has the DNA TGTGCCACCAGCCAACGGACAGGGGGCGGTTACGAGCAGTACTTC.

This chain connects TRBV10-3 to TRBJ1-4, with a weak D call TRBD1 (5 bases). Trimming left V 4 bases short and J 7 bases short, with 19 bases between. The CDR3 loop spans 16 amino acids. The germline gives CDR1 ENHRY, CDR2 SYGVKD. The CDR3 is CAISGRGVSDGEKLFF. The DNA of the CDR3 is TGTGCCATCAGTGGGAGGGGCGTCTCGGACGGTGAAAAACTGTTTTTT.

V usage is TRBV24-1 and J usage is TRBJ2-2; TRBD1 might be the D (6 bases). Trimming shortened V by 3 bases and J by 1 base, and 8 bases separated the two germline ends. The CDR3 has 15 residues. Per germline, CDR1 KGHDR and CDR2 SFDVKD. CDR3 amino acids: CATSDVQGNTGELFF. CDR3 coding DNA: TGTGCCACCAGTGATGTACAGGGGAACACCGGGGAGCTGTTTTTT.

As to this clonotype: Germline and junction disagree at one end, which may indicate a read error. This rearrangement joins TRBV7-9 to TRBJ2-7, with 7 nucleotides matching TRBD2. This CDR3 is built from 13 residues. Germline assignment: CDR1 SEHNR and CDR2 FQNEAQ (reference sequence). Here the CDR3 reads CASSFRGEYGQYF. The CDR3 DNA reads TGTGCCAGCAGCTTTCGGGGGGAGTACGGGCAGTACTTC.

This clonotype has only a few counts. This chain connects TRBV12-3 or TRBV12-4 to TRBJ1-5; 7 nucleotides align to TRBD1. This CDR3 has 13 amino acids. With 7 bases clipped from V and 3 bases from J, the junction kept 3 bases outside the gene matches. Here the CDR3 DNA reads TGTGCCAGCAAAGGGACAGTCAATCAGCCCCAGCATTTT. As protein: CASKGTVNQPQHF.